A selection of T cell receptor beta chains follows, all from one sample in a study of blood T cells in healthy people across ages. TCRdb reanalysed the 5' RACE reads using MiXCR and keeps one entry per CDR3 protein. This sample yields 1.5 million to 2 million distinct CDR3 sequences, of which 49% are seen a single time; over 2% belongs to the top ten. The sequenced material came from blood. The source of these receptors is a woman in her forties in good health. The CDR3 runs from the conserved cysteine through the conserved F or W. Fields, in order: V gene, J gene, clone size, D gene, CDR3 protein, CDR3 DNA. D genes are given only for firm matches. For some rows the clone size is stated as once, few or many, or as a class when expanded; others skip it.

V: TRBV29-1; J: TRBJ2-1; size: NA; D: NA; CDR3: CSVEVGGEQFF; DNA: TGCAGCGTTGAAGTCGGGGGTGAGCAGTTCTTC
V: TRBV7-9; J: TRBJ2-5; size: few; D: NA; CDR3: CASSGRQEETQYF; DNA: TGTGCCAGCAGCGGGAGACAGGAAGAGACCCAGTACTTC
V: TRBV11-2; J: TRBJ1-2; size: NA; D: NA; CDR3: CASSLVQGTVYTF; DNA: TGTGCCAGCAGCTTAGTGCAGGGGACCGTCTACACCTTC
V: TRBV28; J: TRBJ2-4; size: NA; D: NA; CDR3: CSSSLAKNIQYF; DNA: TGTTCCAGCAGTCTAGCCAAAAACATTCAGTACTTC
V: TRBV14; J: TRBJ2-5; size: NA; D: NA; CDR3: CASSPNLGAPQETQYF; DNA: TGTGCCAGCAGCCCCAACCTGGGGGCCCCCCAGGAGACCCAGTACTTC
V: TRBV12-3/TRBV12-4; J: TRBJ2-7; size: NA; D: NA; CDR3: CASSPLGREYEQYF; DNA: TGTGCCAGCAGTCCCCTCGGCAGGGAATACGAGCAGTACTTC
V: TRBV12-3/TRBV12-4; J: TRBJ2-3; size: few; D: NA; CDR3: CASSPEGGTTQYF; DNA: TGTGCCAGCAGCCCCGAGGGCGGGACTACGCAGTATTTT
V: TRBV27; J: TRBJ1-5; size: NA; D: TRBD1; CDR3: CASSLWGRGQPQHF; DNA: TGTGCCAGCAGTTTATGGGGCAGGGGGCAGCCCCAGCATTTT
V: TRBV2; J: TRBJ2-3; size: few; D: NA; CDR3: CASIGNTQYF; DNA: TGTGCCAGTATAGGGAATACGCAGTATTTT
V: TRBV6-2/TRBV6-3; J: TRBJ2-4; size: few; D: TRBD2; CDR3: CASSYSGLAVAKNIQYF; DNA: TGTGCCAGCAGTTACTCGGGACTAGCCGTAGCCAAAAACATTCAGTACTTC
V: TRBV7-9; J: TRBJ1-2; size: NA; D: NA; CDR3: CASSRGRDGRSGYTF; DNA: TGTGCCAGCAGCCGAGGCCGGGACGGGCGAAGTGGCTACACCTTC
V: TRBV28; J: TRBJ2-1; size: NA; D: NA; CDR3: CASREGDRDNEQFF; DNA: TGTGCCAGCAGAGAAGGTGATCGCGACAATGAGCAGTTCTTC
V: TRBV29-1; J: TRBJ1-4; size: NA; D: NA; CDR3: CSFRDGREEKLFF; DNA: TGCAGCTTCAGGGATGGGCGAGAAGAAAAACTGTTTTTT
V: TRBV28; J: TRBJ2-5; size: once; D: NA; CDR3: CASSSPTLRAQYF; DNA: TGTGCCAGCAGTTCACCTACTCTACGAGCGCAGTACTTC
V: TRBV6-6; J: TRBJ2-3; size: once; D: NA; CDR3: CASSPGRGNAVADTQYF; DNA: TGTGCCAGCAGCCCGGGTAGGGGGAATGCGGTGGCAGATACGCAGTATTTT
V: TRBV20-1; J: TRBJ1-2; size: NA; D: NA; CDR3: CSASGDSNYGYTF; DNA: TGCAGTGCTAGTGGGGATTCTAACTATGGCTACACCTTC
V: TRBV27; J: TRBJ2-5; size: NA; D: NA; CDR3: CASRFSWGGETQYF; DNA: TGTGCCAGCAGATTTTCGTGGGGTGGGGAGACCCAGTACTTC
V: TRBV4-2; J: TRBJ2-7; size: few; D: TRBD1; CDR3: CASSLGTGAIPYEQYF; DNA: TGTGCCAGCAGCCTGGGGACAGGGGCAATTCCCTACGAGCAGTACTTC
V: TRBV28; J: TRBJ2-1; size: few; D: NA; CDR3: CASNIYNEQFF; DNA: TGTGCCAGCAACATTTACAATGAGCAGTTCTTC
V: TRBV27; J: TRBJ1-6; size: few; D: TRBD1; CDR3: CASGTVIRYNSPLHF; DNA: TGTGCCAGCGGGACAGTTATAAGATATAATTCACCCCTCCACTTT
V: TRBV20-1; J: TRBJ2-4; size: NA; D: NA; CDR3: CSARGGDPRNIQYF; DNA: TGCAGTGCTAGAGGAGGAGACCCACGGAACATTCAGTACTTC
V: TRBV7-2; J: TRBJ2-5; size: NA; D: TRBD2; CDR3: CASSLAAGGNQETQYF; DNA: TGTGCCAGCAGCCTTGCGGCGGGGGGCAACCAAGAGACCCAGTACTTC
V: TRBV4-3; J: TRBJ2-5; size: NA; D: NA; CDR3: CASSQDIGTEEETQYF; DNA: TGCGCCAGCAGCCAAGATATAGGGACGGAAGAAGAGACCCAGTACTTC
V: TRBV10-2; J: TRBJ2-7; size: few; D: TRBD1; CDR3: CASHRDSSYEQYF; DNA: TGCGCCAGCCATCGGGACAGTAGCTACGAGCAGTACTTC
V: TRBV9; J: TRBJ2-7; size: NA; D: NA; CDR3: CASSVGGKVYEQYF; DNA: TGTGCCAGCAGCGTAGGAGGCAAGGTCTACGAGCAGTACTTC
V: TRBV6-5; J: TRBJ2-6; size: few; D: NA; CDR3: CASSYRQSSGANVLTF; DNA: TGTGCCAGCAGTTACCGACAGAGCTCTGGGGCCAACGTCCTGACTTTC
V: TRBV7-6; J: TRBJ2-1; size: NA; D: NA; CDR3: CASSLGGFGEQFF; DNA: TGTGCCAGCAGCTTAGGCGGGTTTGGTGAGCAGTTCTTC
V: TRBV27; J: TRBJ2-1; size: NA; D: TRBD1; CDR3: CASSSATGGLYEQFF; DNA: TGTGCCAGCAGTTCCGCGACAGGGGGTTTATATGAGCAGTTCTTC